What follows describes a single TCR beta chain. The antigen remains unidentified. The data originate from a study of cytomegalovirus exposure and HLA in healthy donors. Findings and caveats of the study: The productive fraction for most TCR beta V segments was about 87% or about 30% in an earlier analysis.

V shed 2 bases and J shed 3 bases, with 12 bases lying between them. In germline, CDR1 is SGHRS, CDR2 YFSETQ. The CDR3 is 15 amino acids. Amplification used 60 Vbeta primers and 13 Jbeta primers. Libraries were prepared by immunoSEQ multiplex PCR; TCRdb keeps only in-frame clonotypes and omits some of them. This sample has 150,000 to 180,000 clones, with approximately 80% found just once. This receptor was obtained from a woman in her 40s in good health and CMV-seropositive. Specimen: PBMCs. V usage is TRBV5-1 and J usage is TRBJ2-1; a possible D gene is TRBD2 (5 bases). CDR3 region: CASSFGLALYNEQFF. CDR3 coding DNA: TGCGCCAGCAGCTTTGGACTGGCCCTCTACAATGAGCAGTTCTTC.